Reported below is one TCR beta chain. Measured with immunoSEQ multiplex PCR; TCRdb has only the in-frame clones, and not every one. The profile shows more than 1.2 million clones, approximately 98.5% of them singletons. This specimen comes from a study of shared clonotypes between healthy human individuals. Sequencing was carried out using naive CD4+ T cells sorted from blood. Subset of the sample: CD45RA+ positively selected. The clonotype comes from a man aged 25-40 years in good health.

CDR3 amino acids: CASSWDTLGTGELFF. CDR3 nucleotide sequence: TGTGCCAGCAGTTGGGACACCTTGGGCACCGGGGAGCTGTTTTTT. V is TRBV9 and J is TRBJ2-2, with D possibly matching TRBD1 (6 bases). CDR1 is SGDLS and CDR2 is YYNGEE in the germline V gene. The CDR3 runs 15 residues. V was clipped by 5 bases and J by 4 bases, with 15 bases between them. The whole variable domain, filled in from reference TRBV9 and TRBJ2-2, reads DSGVTQTPKHLITATGQRVTLRCSPRSGDLSVYWYQQSLDQGLQFLIQYYNGEERAKGNILERFSAQQFPDLHSELNLSSLELGDSALYFCASSWDTLGTGELFFGEGSRLTVL.